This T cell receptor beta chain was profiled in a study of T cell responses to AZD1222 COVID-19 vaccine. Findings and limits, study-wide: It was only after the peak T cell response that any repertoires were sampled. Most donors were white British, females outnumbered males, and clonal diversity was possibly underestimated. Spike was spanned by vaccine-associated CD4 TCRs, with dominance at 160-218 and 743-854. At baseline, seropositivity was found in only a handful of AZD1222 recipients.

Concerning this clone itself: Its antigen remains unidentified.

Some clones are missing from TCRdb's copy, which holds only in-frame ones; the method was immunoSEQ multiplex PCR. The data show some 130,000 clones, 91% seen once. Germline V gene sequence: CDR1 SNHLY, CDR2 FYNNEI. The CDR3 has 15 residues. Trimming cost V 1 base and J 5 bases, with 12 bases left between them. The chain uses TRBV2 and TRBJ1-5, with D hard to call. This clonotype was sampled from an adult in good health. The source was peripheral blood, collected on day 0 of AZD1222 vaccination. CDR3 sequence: CASSEDSGGDQPQHF. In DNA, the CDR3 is TGTGCCAGCAGTGAAGACAGCGGTGGGGATCAGCCCCAGCATTTT.